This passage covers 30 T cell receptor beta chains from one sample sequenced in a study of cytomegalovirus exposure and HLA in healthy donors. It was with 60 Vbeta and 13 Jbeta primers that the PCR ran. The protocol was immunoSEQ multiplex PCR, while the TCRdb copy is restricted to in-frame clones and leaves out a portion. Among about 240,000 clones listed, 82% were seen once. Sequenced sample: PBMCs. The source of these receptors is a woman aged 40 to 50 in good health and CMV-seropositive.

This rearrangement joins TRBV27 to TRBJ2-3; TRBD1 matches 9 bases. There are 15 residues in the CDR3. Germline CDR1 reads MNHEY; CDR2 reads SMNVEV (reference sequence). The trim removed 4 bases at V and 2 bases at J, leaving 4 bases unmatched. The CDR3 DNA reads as TGTGCCAGCAGTTCCGGGACAGGGACCACAGATACGCAGTATTTT. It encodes CASSSGTGTTDTQYF.

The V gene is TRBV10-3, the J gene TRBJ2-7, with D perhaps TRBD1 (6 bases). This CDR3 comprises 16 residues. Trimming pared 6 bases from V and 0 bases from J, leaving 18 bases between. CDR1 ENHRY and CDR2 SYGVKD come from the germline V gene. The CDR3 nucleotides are TGTGCCATCAGGCCTCTGGGGGCCCGCGGCTCCTACGAGCAGTACTTC. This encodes CAIRPLGARGSYEQYF.

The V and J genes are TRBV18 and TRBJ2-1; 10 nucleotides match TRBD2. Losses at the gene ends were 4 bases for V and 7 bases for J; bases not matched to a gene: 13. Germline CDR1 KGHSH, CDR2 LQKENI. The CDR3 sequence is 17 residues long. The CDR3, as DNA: TGTGCCAGCTCACTTCTTGGAGCGGGGGGGCCGGGGAATGAGCAGTTCTTC. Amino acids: CASSLLGAGGPGNEQFF. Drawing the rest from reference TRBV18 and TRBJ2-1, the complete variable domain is NAGVMQNPRHLVRRRGQEARLRCSPMKGHSHVYWYRQLPEEGLKFMVYLQKENIIDESGMPKERFSAEFPKEGPSILRIQQVVRGDSAAYFCASSLLGAGGPGNEQFFGPGTRLTVL.

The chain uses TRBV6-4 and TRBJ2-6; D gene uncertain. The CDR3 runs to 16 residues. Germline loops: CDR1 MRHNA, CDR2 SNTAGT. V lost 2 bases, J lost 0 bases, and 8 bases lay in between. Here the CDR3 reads CASSDEFSSGANVLTF. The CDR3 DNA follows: TGTGCCAGCAGTGACGAGTTTTCCTCTGGGGCCAACGTCCTGACTTTC.

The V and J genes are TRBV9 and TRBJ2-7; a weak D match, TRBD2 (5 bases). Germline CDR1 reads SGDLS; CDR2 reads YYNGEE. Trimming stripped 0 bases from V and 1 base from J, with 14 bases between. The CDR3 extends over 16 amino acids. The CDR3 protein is CASSVGPSGLSYEQYF. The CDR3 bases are TGTGCCAGCAGCGTAGGTCCCAGCGGCCTTTCCTACGAGCAGTACTTC.

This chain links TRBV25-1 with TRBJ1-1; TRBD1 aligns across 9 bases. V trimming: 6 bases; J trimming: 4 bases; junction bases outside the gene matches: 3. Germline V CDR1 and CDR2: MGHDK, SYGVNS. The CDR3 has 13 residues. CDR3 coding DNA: TGTGCCAGCAGGGACAGGGGTTCCACTGAAGCTTTCTTT. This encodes CASRDRGSTEAFF.

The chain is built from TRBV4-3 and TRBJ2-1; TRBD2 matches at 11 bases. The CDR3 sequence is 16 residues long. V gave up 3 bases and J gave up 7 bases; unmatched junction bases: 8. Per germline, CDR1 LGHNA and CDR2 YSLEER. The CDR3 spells CASSHRLAGPLNEQFF. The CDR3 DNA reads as TGCGCCAGCAGCCATAGACTAGCGGGACCCTTGAATGAGCAGTTCTTC.

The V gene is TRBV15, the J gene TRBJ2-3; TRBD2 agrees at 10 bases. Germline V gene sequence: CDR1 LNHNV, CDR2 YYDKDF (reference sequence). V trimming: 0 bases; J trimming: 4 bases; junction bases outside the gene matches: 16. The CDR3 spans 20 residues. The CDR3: CATSRDKRPPGTSVSDTQYF. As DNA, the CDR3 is TGTGCCACCAGCAGAGATAAACGGCCCCCCGGGACTAGCGTGTCAGATACGCAGTATTTT. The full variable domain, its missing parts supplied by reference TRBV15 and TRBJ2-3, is DAMVIQNPRYQVTQFGKPVTLSCSQTLNHNVMYWYQQKSSQAPKLLFHYYDKDFNNEADTPDNFQSRRPNTSFCFLDIRSPGLGDTAMYLCATSRDKRPPGTSVSDTQYFGPGTRLTVL.

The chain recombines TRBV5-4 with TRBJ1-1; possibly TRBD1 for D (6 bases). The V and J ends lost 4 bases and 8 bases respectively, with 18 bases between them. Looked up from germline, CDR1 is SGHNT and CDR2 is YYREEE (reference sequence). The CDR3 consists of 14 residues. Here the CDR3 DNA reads TGTGCCAGCAGCACCCTAACGGGGGGCCCCGAAGCTTTCTTT. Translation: CASSTLTGGPEAFF. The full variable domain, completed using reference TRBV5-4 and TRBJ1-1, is ETGVTQSPTHLIKTRGQQVTLRCSSQSGHNTVSWYQQALGQGPQFIFQYYREEENGRGNFPPRFSGLQFPNYSSELNVNALELDDSALYLCASSTLTGGPEAFFGQGTRLTVV.

Here the CDR3 reads CASSPPGQGSRETQYF. The CDR3 DNA sequence: TGTGCCAGCAGCCCCCCGGGACAGGGGTCTCGAGAGACCCAGTACTTC. V usage is TRBV7-9 and J usage is TRBJ2-5, with 10 bases identical to TRBD1. The trim removed 5 bases at V and 4 bases at J, leaving 10 bases unmatched. Germline CDR1 reads SEHNR; CDR2 reads FQNEAQ (reference sequence). CDR3 length: 16 amino acids. Together with reference TRBV7-9 and TRBJ2-5, the CDR3 gives the full variable domain: DTGVSQNPRHKITKRGQNVTFRCDPISEHNRLYWYRQTLGQGPEFLTYFQNEAQLEKSRLLSDRFSAERPKGSFSTLEIQRTEQGDSAMYLCASSPPGQGSRETQYFGPGTRLLVL.

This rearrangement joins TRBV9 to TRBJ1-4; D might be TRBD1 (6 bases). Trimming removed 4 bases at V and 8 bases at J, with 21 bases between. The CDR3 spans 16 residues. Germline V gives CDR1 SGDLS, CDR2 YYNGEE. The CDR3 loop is CASSPQVSGGEEKLFF. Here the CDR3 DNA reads TGTGCCAGCAGCCCCCAGGTTTCGGGGGGCGAGGAAAAACTGTTTTTT.

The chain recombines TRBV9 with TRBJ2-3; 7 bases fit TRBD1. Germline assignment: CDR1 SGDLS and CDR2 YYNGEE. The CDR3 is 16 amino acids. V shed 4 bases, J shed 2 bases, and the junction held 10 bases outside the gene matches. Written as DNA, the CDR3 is TGTGCCAGCAGCCCAGTAGGGGGCGGTATCACAGATACGCAGTATTTT. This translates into CASSPVGGGITDTQYF. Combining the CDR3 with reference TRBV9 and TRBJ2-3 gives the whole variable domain DSGVTQTPKHLITATGQRVTLRCSPRSGDLSVYWYQQSLDQGLQFLIQYYNGEERAKGNILERFSAQQFPDLHSELNLSSLELGDSALYFCASSPVGGGITDTQYFGPGTRLTVL.

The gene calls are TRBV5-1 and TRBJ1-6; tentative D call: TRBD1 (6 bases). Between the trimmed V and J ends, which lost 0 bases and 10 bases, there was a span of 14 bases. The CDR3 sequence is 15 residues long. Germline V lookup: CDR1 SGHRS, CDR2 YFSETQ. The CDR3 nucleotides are TGCGCCAGCAGCTTGGAGGCAGGGGTTGCCTCACCCCTCCACTTT. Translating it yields CASSLEAGVASPLHF.

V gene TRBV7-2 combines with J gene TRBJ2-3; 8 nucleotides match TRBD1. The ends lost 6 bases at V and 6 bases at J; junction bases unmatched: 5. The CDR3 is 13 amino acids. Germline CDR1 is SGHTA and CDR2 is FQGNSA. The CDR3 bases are TGTGCCAGCAGGACAACAGGGGGGGATACGCAGTATTTT. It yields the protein CASRTTGGDTQYF.

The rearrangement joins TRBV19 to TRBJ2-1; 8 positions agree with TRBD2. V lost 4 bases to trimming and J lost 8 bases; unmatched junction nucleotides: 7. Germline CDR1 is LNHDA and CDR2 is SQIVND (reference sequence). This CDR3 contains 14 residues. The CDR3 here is CASSTGRARYEQFF. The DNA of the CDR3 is TGTGCCAGTAGTACCGGGAGGGCCCGGTATGAGCAGTTCTTC.

The CDR3 sequence: CASRGAQRGELFF. The CDR3 bases are TGTGCCAGCAGAGGGGCCCAACGTGGGGAGCTGTTTTTT. The genes are TRBV6-5 and TRBJ2-2, with D possibly TRBD1 on 5 matching bases. This CDR3 spans 13 amino acids. V lost 6 bases and J 8 bases, leaving 13 bases between the germline ends. Germline CDR1 and CDR2: MNHEY and SVGAGI.

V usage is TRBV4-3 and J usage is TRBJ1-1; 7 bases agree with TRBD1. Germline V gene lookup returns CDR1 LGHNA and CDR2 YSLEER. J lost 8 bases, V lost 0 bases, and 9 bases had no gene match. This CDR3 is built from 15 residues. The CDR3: CASSQEWGKGAEAFF. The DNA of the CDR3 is TGCGCCAGCAGCCAAGAGTGGGGTAAGGGGGCAGAAGCTTTCTTT.

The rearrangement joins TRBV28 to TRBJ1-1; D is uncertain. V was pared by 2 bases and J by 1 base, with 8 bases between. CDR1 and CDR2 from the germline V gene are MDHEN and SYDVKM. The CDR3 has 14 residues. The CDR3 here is CASSLIQENTEAFF. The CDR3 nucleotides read TGTGCCAGCAGTTTAATCCAGGAGAACACTGAAGCTTTCTTT.

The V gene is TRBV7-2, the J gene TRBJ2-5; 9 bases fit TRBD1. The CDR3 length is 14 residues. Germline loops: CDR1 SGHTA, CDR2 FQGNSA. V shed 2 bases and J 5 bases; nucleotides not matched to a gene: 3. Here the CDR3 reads CASSLTGTGETQYF. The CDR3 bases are TGTGCCAGCAGCTTAACCGGGACAGGGGAGACCCAGTACTTC.

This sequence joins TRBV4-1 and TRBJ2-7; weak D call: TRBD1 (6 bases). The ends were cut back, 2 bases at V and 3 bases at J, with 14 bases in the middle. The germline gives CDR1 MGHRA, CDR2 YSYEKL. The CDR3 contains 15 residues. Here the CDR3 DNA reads TGCGCCAGCAGCCAAAACAGGGACCGAAACTACGAGCAGTACTTC. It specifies CASSQNRDRNYEQYF.

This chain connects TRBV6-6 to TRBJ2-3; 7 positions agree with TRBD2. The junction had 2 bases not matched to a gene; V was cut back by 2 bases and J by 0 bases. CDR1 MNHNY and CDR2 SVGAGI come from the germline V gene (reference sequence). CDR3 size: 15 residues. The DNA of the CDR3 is TGTGCCAGCAGTTACCGCGGGAGAAGCACAGATACGCAGTATTTT. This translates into CASSYRGRSTDTQYF.

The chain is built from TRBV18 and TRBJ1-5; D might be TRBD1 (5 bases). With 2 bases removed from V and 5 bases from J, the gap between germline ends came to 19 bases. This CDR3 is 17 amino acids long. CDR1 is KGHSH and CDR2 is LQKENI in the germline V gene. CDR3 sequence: CASSPGGGRAGYQPQHF. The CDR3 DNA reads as TGTGCCAGCTCACCAGGTGGCGGCAGGGCAGGGTATCAGCCCCAGCATTTT.

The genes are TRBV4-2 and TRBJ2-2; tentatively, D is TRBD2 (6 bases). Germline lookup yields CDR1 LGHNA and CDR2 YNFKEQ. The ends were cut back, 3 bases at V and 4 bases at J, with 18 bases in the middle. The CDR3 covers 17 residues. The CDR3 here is CASSQEAAGLGTGELFF. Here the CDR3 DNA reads TGTGCCAGCAGCCAGGAAGCAGCGGGCCTGGGCACCGGGGAGCTGTTTTTT.

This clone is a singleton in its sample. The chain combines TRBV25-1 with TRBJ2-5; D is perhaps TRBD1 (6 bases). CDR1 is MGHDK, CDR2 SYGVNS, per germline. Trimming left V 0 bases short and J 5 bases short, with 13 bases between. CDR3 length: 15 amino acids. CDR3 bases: TGTGCCAGCAGTGAATATACAGGGAAGGGCGAGACCCAGTACTTC. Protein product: CASSEYTGKGETQYF.

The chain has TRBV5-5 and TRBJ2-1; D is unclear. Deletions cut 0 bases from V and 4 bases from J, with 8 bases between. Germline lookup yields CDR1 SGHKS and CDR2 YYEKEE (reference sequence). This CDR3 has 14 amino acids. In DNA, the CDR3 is TGTGCCAGCAGCTTGGTCAACCAGTACAATGAGCAGTTCTTC. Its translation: CASSLVNQYNEQFF.

In nucleotides, the CDR3 is TGTGCCTGGGCGATGAAGGGGGGGTTGGGTGAAGCTTTCTTT. Encoded protein: CAWAMKGGLGEAFF. The gene calls are TRBV30 and TRBJ1-1; D is possibly TRBD1 (6 bases). The V end lost 5 bases, the J end lost 7 bases, and 20 bases lay between the germline ends. The CDR3 runs to 14 residues. In germline, CDR1 is GTSNPN, CDR2 SVGIG (reference sequence).

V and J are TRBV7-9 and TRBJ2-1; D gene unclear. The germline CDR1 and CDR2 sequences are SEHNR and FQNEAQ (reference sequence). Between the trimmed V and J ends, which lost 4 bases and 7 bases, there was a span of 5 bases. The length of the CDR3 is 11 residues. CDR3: CASSSANEQFF. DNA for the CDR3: TGTGCCAGCAGCTCCGCGAATGAGCAGTTCTTC.

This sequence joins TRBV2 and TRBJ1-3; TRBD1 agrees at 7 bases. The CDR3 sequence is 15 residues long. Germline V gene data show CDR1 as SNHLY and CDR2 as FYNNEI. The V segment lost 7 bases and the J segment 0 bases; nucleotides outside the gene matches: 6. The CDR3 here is CASTLDRDSGNTIYF. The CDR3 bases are TGTGCCAGCACCCTTGACAGGGACTCTGGAAACACCATATATTTT.

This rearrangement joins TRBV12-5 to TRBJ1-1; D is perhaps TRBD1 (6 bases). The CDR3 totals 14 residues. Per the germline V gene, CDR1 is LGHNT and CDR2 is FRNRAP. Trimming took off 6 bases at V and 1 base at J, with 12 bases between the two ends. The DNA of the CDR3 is TGTGCTAGTGGAGGGGGGGGAGGGAACACTGAAGCTTTCTTT. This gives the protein CASGGGGGNTEAFF.

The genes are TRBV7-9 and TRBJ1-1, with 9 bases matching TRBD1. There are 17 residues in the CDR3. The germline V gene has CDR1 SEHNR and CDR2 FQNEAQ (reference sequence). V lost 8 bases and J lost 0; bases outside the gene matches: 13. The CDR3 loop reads CASSAPTTGGMNTEAFF. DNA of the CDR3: TGTGCCAGCTCCGCCCCCACGACAGGGGGAATGAACACTGAAGCTTTCTTT.